This T cell receptor (beta chain) comes out of a study of blood T cell repertoires in COVID-19 (dated by TCRdb to about 2020). Study-level background: Collaborator samples came from the United States, Italy and Spain and covered acute and convalescent phases of COVID-19. The prospective study material was composed of cDNA or gDNA derived from T cells, B-cell-depleted T cells, or PBMCs. The dataset comprised deeply sampled blood TCRbeta repertoires from subjects exposed to, actively infected with, or recovered from COVID-19. The repertoires were released in a freely available public database intended as a resource for research on the immune response to SARS-CoV-2. The samples were drawn from the first 160 participants of the ongoing ImmuneRACE study and from 1,254 subjects provided by 6 global collaborators. Sample metadata almost always included a de-identified subject ID, COVID-19 status, age in years and sex. Where available, HLA class I and class II types were taken from metadata supplied by the sample provider and were not determined by assay-based typing.

The investigation overall reported the following: The quantity of clinical and demographic metadata differed by source and by participant and was supplied without curation.

A second Seattle source provided samples from volunteer blood donors who had recovered from COVID-19. Each collaborating institution followed its own protocols to collect whole blood in K2EDTA tubes. For TCRbeta analysis, collaborators shipped samples as frozen whole blood, isolated PBMCs, or DNA extracted from either of those sample types. The CDR3, from cysteine to phenylalanine, totals 12 residues. Only the CDR3 part of the read is kept: 36 bases, read in frame from the first base. CDR1 SGHVS and CDR2 FNYEAQ were looked up in the germline V gene. At the junction V is shortened by 6 bases and J by 7 bases, with 10 bases in between. TCRbeta CDR3 regions were amplified from genomic DNA using the immunoSEQ Assay, a bias-controlled multiplex PCR. The paper's processing steps were these. The number of nucleated cells in each sample was estimated from the amplification of reference gene primers within the assay. To quantify the absolute abundance of each unique TCRbeta CDR3 rearrangement, sequence reads were collapsed and filtered. For each sample, productive Simpson clonality was calculated as the square root of Simpson's diversity index over productive rearrangements. Imported from immuneACCESS, the table was reduced by TCRdb to in-frame sequences with V and J called. These copies leave out some clones; in studies compared against another copy, an unresolved V gene accounts for under half, and the cause of the remainder is not known. That table furnishes V, J and clone size, whereas the DNA furnished D and trimming. Within this sample are fewer than 200,000 clones, with roughly 84% of them counted one time only. The ten largest clones represent roughly 1.1% of the sample.

Comments on this clone: Its specific antigen is unknown. No much larger clonotype is one base removed from it; base qualities were not supplied.

The origin of this receptor is a man in his sixties who had recovered from COVID-19. The chain is assembled from TRBV7-6 and TRBJ2-1, and perhaps TRBD1 as D gene, on 5 matching bases. The sequencing sample was made of peripheral blood. At the DNA level, the sequence is TGTGCCAGCAGTGCGGCAGGGAATGAGCAGTTCTTC. This gives the protein CASSAAGNEQFF.